This TCR beta chain was identified in a study of shared clonotypes between healthy human individuals. Germline assignment: CDR1 MNHEY and CDR2 SVGAGI. V lost 10 bases and J lost 3, with 16 bases in between. The CDR3 is 15 residues long. Naive-designated CD8 cells lacked CD45RO, were positively enriched for CCR7, and omitted terminally differentiated effector memory CD45RA+ cells. Measured with immunoSEQ multiplex PCR; TCRdb has only the in-frame clones, and not every one. The data show 1.5 million to 2.5 million clones, about 95% seen once. The V and J genes are TRBV6-5 and TRBJ2-6; D possibly matches TRBD1 or TRBD2 (6 bases each). Sequenced input: naive CD8+ T cells sorted from blood. The TCR originated in a man aged 18 to 29 in good health. CDR3 protein: CATSPGASGANVLTF. CDR3 coding DNA: TGTGCCACTTCGCCGGGGGCGAGTGGGGCCAACGTCCTGACTTTC.